This T cell receptor (beta chain) is drawn from a study of control samples from healthy donors and cancer patients. A remark on this clone: One end of the junction varies from germline; a read error may be responsible.

This CDR3 spans 14 amino acids. Germline CDR1 is SSHAT and CDR2 is FNYEAQ (reference sequence). Libraries were prepared by immunoSEQ multiplex PCR; TCRdb keeps only in-frame clonotypes and omits some of them. The listing records about 210,000 clones. The sequence came from a woman younger than 45 in good health. The V gene is TRBV7-7, the J gene TRBJ2-1, with D possibly TRBD2 on 6 matching bases. Sequencing was performed on blood. The CDR3 region is CASSLADGGNEQFF. In DNA form, the CDR3 reads TGTGCTAGCAGCTTAGCGGATGGGGGGAATGAGCAGTTCTTC.